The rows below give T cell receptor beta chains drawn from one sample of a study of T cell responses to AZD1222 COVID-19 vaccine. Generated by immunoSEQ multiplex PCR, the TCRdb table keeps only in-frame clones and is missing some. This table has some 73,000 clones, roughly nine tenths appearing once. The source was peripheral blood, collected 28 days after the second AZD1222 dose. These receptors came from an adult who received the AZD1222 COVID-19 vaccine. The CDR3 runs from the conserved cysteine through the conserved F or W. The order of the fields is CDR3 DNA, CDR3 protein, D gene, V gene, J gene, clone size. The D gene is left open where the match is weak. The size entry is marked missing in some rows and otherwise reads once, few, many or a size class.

CDR3 DNA: TGTGCCAGTAGTATAGTCGGGAGGGAGCAGTTCTTC
CDR3 protein: CASSIVGREQFF
D gene: TRBD2
V gene: TRBV19
J gene: TRBJ2-1
clone size: NA

CDR3 DNA: TGTGCCAGCAGCTTAGTACGCCCCACTCAAGAGACCCAGTACTTC
CDR3 protein: CASSLVRPTQETQYF
D gene: NA
V gene: TRBV7-6
J gene: TRBJ2-5
clone size: NA

CDR3 DNA: TGTGCCTGGAGTGTGGCGAGAGGAAACACCATATATTTT
CDR3 protein: CAWSVARGNTIYF
D gene: NA
V gene: TRBV30
J gene: TRBJ1-3
clone size: NA

CDR3 DNA: TGTGCCAGCAGCTTAAGGGGGTGGAGGGGTTGGGACAGGAGCGCCAATGAGCAGTTCTTC
CDR3 protein: CASSLRGWRGWDRSANEQFF
D gene: TRBD1
V gene: TRBV11-3
J gene: TRBJ2-1
clone size: NA

CDR3 DNA: TGCGCCAGCAGCACACCAGGGAAAGGAATGGATGGCTACACCTTC
CDR3 protein: CASSTPGKGMDGYTF
D gene: NA
V gene: TRBV5-1
J gene: TRBJ1-2
clone size: NA

CDR3 DNA: TGTGCCAGCTCACCACACAGCCTGGGTGGCTACACCTTC
CDR3 protein: CASSPHSLGGYTF
D gene: NA
V gene: TRBV18
J gene: TRBJ1-2
clone size: NA

CDR3 DNA: TGTGCCAGCAGCGGGGCCGGCGGGAGAGGTTACAATGAGCAGTTCTTC
CDR3 protein: CASSGAGGRGYNEQFF
D gene: TRBD2
V gene: TRBV9
J gene: TRBJ2-1
clone size: NA

CDR3 DNA: TGTGCCAGCAGCCCGGGACAGGTATACAATGAGCAGTTCTTC
CDR3 protein: CASSPGQVYNEQFF
D gene: TRBD1
V gene: TRBV5-6
J gene: TRBJ2-1
clone size: NA

CDR3 DNA: TGTGCCAGCGCAATGGGGATCCCCAGCAATCAGCCCCAGCATTTT
CDR3 protein: CASAMGIPSNQPQHF
D gene: NA
V gene: TRBV6-5
J gene: TRBJ1-5
clone size: NA

CDR3 DNA: TGTGCCAGCAGTTCCAGACAGAAGGTTCACTATGGCTACACCTTC
CDR3 protein: CASSSRQKVHYGYTF
D gene: NA
V gene: TRBV28
J gene: TRBJ1-2
clone size: NA

CDR3 DNA: TGTGCCAGTAGTTCCCACAGGGGGCCCTCGATCGGCTACACCTTC
CDR3 protein: CASSSHRGPSIGYTF
D gene: TRBD1
V gene: TRBV19
J gene: TRBJ1-2
clone size: NA

CDR3 DNA: TGTGCCAGCAGCTTTAGGACTAGCGGGGAGCAGTTCTTC
CDR3 protein: CASSFRTSGEQFF
D gene: TRBD2
V gene: TRBV25-1
J gene: TRBJ2-1
clone size: NA

CDR3 DNA: TGTGCCACCAGCAGTTGGACAGGGTCGATCTATGGCTACACCTTC
CDR3 protein: CATSSWTGSIYGYTF
D gene: TRBD1
V gene: TRBV15
J gene: TRBJ1-2
clone size: few

CDR3 DNA: TGTGCCAGCAGTAACCTGGCGAATGGCTACACCTTC
CDR3 protein: CASSNLANGYTF
D gene: NA
V gene: TRBV9
J gene: TRBJ1-2
clone size: NA

CDR3 DNA: TGTGCCAGCAGCAGGACAGCGTTCACCGGGGAGCTGTTTTTT
CDR3 protein: CASSRTAFTGELFF
D gene: NA
V gene: TRBV27
J gene: TRBJ2-2
clone size: NA

CDR3 DNA: TGTGCCAGCAGTTTTAGCATCGACACCGGGGAGCTGTTTTTT
CDR3 protein: CASSFSIDTGELFF
D gene: NA
V gene: TRBV27
J gene: TRBJ2-2
clone size: NA

CDR3 DNA: TGTGCCAGTAGTATGGTTAATGAGCAGTTCTTC
CDR3 protein: CASSMVNEQFF
D gene: NA
V gene: TRBV19
J gene: TRBJ2-1
clone size: NA

CDR3 DNA: TGTGCCAGCAGTGGACAGATTAAGAGGCTCTTC
CDR3 protein: CASSGQIKRLF
D gene: NA
V gene: TRBV2
J gene: TRBJ2-1
clone size: NA

CDR3 DNA: TGTGCCACCAGTTATGGGACAGCGGGAACAGATACGCAGTATTTT
CDR3 protein: CATSYGTAGTDTQYF
D gene: NA
V gene: TRBV24-1
J gene: TRBJ2-3
clone size: NA

CDR3 DNA: TGTGCCAGCAGTTATGAGGGGGGTCGGGGTCAGCCCCAGCATTTT
CDR3 protein: CASSYEGGRGQPQHF
D gene: NA
V gene: TRBV6-2/TRBV6-3
J gene: TRBJ1-5
clone size: NA

CDR3 DNA: TGTGCCAGCAGGGGGACAGGGGGCCACGGGGAGCTGTTTTTT
CDR3 protein: CASRGTGGHGELFF
D gene: TRBD1
V gene: TRBV28
J gene: TRBJ2-2
clone size: NA

CDR3 DNA: TGTGCCAGCAGCCACCTGAGAGGGGTATACAATGAGCAGTTCTTC
CDR3 protein: CASSHLRGVYNEQFF
D gene: NA
V gene: TRBV11-1
J gene: TRBJ2-1
clone size: NA

CDR3 DNA: TGTGCCAGCAGTTTAAGGTCAGGGGGCGACGAGCAGTACTTC
CDR3 protein: CASSLRSGGDEQYF
D gene: TRBD1
V gene: TRBV27
J gene: TRBJ2-7
clone size: NA

CDR3 DNA: TGTGCCAGTAGTCGGAGCTCCTACGAGCAGTACTTC
CDR3 protein: CASSRSSYEQYF
D gene: NA
V gene: TRBV19
J gene: TRBJ2-7
clone size: NA

CDR3 DNA: TGTGCCAGCAGGACGGTTGGGCAGCCCCAGCATTTT
CDR3 protein: CASRTVGQPQHF
D gene: NA
V gene: TRBV6-5
J gene: TRBJ1-5
clone size: NA

CDR3 DNA: TGTGCCAGCAGCCATTTGCAGGGGGCTGGTGGCTACACCTTC
CDR3 protein: CASSHLQGAGGYTF
D gene: TRBD1
V gene: TRBV6-6
J gene: TRBJ1-2
clone size: few

CDR3 DNA: TGTGCCAGTAGTGCCAAGGGACGGTTCACTAATGAAAAACTGTTTTTT
CDR3 protein: CASSAKGRFTNEKLFF
D gene: NA
V gene: TRBV19
J gene: TRBJ1-4
clone size: NA

CDR3 DNA: TGTGCCAGCAGCCAAGATTTGTTGACGGGGAACACCGGGGAGCTGTTTTTT
CDR3 protein: CASSQDLLTGNTGELFF
D gene: NA
V gene: TRBV3-1/TRBV3-2
J gene: TRBJ2-2
clone size: NA

CDR3 DNA: TGTGCCAGCAGCTTATCGACAGTCGGCTCTGGAAACACCATATATTTT
CDR3 protein: CASSLSTVGSGNTIYF
D gene: NA
V gene: TRBV7-9
J gene: TRBJ1-3
clone size: NA

CDR3 DNA: TGCGCCAGCAGCCAAGAAGCGGACAGGGAAGCTTTCTTT
CDR3 protein: CASSQEADREAFF
D gene: TRBD1
V gene: TRBV4-1
J gene: TRBJ1-1
clone size: NA

CDR3 DNA: TGTGCCACCAGTGAGCCGGGACGGGGGGAGACCCAGTACTTC
CDR3 protein: CATSEPGRGETQYF
D gene: NA
V gene: TRBV24-1
J gene: TRBJ2-5
clone size: NA

CDR3 DNA: TGTGCCAGCAGTCCTCGGAAGACGAACACTGAAGCTTTCTTT
CDR3 protein: CASSPRKTNTEAFF
D gene: NA
V gene: TRBV27
J gene: TRBJ1-1
clone size: once

CDR3 DNA: TGCAGCGTCGCTGACAGATCCACCGGGGAGCTGTTTTTT
CDR3 protein: CSVADRSTGELFF
D gene: NA
V gene: TRBV29-1
J gene: TRBJ2-2
clone size: NA

CDR3 DNA: TGTGCCAGCAGTTTTAGGGCCCACTATGGCTACACCTTC
CDR3 protein: CASSFRAHYGYTF
D gene: NA
V gene: TRBV12-3/TRBV12-4
J gene: TRBJ1-2
clone size: NA

CDR3 DNA: TGTGCCAGCAGCAATAAGGTGATGGGATCTGGAAACACCATATATTTT
CDR3 protein: CASSNKVMGSGNTIYF
D gene: NA
V gene: TRBV7-8
J gene: TRBJ1-3
clone size: NA

CDR3 DNA: TGTGCCAGCAGTTTAGTGGGACTCTCAAATGAGCAGTTCTTC
CDR3 protein: CASSLVGLSNEQFF
D gene: NA
V gene: TRBV28
J gene: TRBJ2-1
clone size: once

CDR3 DNA: TGTGCCAGCAGGAATACAGGGGAGGCTTTCTTT
CDR3 protein: CASRNTGEAFF
D gene: TRBD1
V gene: TRBV28
J gene: TRBJ1-1
clone size: NA

CDR3 DNA: TGTGCCAGCAGTGGGGCTCTACCTAATTCACCCCTCCACTTT
CDR3 protein: CASSGALPNSPLHF
D gene: NA
V gene: TRBV27
J gene: TRBJ1-6
clone size: NA

CDR3 DNA: TGTGCCAGCAGCCTCACGACTAGCGGTTACAATGAGCAGTTCTTC
CDR3 protein: CASSLTTSGYNEQFF
D gene: TRBD2
V gene: TRBV3-1/TRBV3-2
J gene: TRBJ2-1
clone size: NA

CDR3 DNA: TGTGCCAGCAGCCCGGGTCTTTTGGGCAATCAGCCCCAGCATTTT
CDR3 protein: CASSPGLLGNQPQHF
D gene: NA
V gene: TRBV5-5
J gene: TRBJ1-5
clone size: NA

CDR3 DNA: TGTGCCAGTAGTCCGACAGGGGGCATGTATCAGCCCCAGCATTTT
CDR3 protein: CASSPTGGMYQPQHF
D gene: TRBD1
V gene: TRBV19
J gene: TRBJ1-5
clone size: few

CDR3 DNA: TGCGCCAGCAGCTTGGGTGAAAGACTAGATACGCAGTATTTT
CDR3 protein: CASSLGERLDTQYF
D gene: NA
V gene: TRBV5-1
J gene: TRBJ2-3
clone size: NA

CDR3 DNA: TGTGCCACCAGTGATATCGGGGGGATCGGTTACAATGAGCAGTTCTTC
CDR3 protein: CATSDIGGIGYNEQFF
D gene: TRBD2
V gene: TRBV24-1
J gene: TRBJ2-1
clone size: once

CDR3 DNA: TGTGCCAGCAGCCGGTCGGGCAGACGTTATAGCAATCAGCCCCAGCATTTT
CDR3 protein: CASSRSGRRYSNQPQHF
D gene: NA
V gene: TRBV27
J gene: TRBJ1-5
clone size: NA

CDR3 DNA: TGTGCCAGCAGCTCCGGGGTGGGTCTTAGCGACACTGAAGCTTTCTTT
CDR3 protein: CASSSGVGLSDTEAFF
D gene: NA
V gene: TRBV11-3
J gene: TRBJ1-1
clone size: once

CDR3 DNA: TGTGCCTGGACCCCAAGCGGAAACACCATATATTTT
CDR3 protein: CAWTPSGNTIYF
D gene: NA
V gene: TRBV30
J gene: TRBJ1-3
clone size: NA

CDR3 DNA: TGTGCCAGCAGTTATTTTCTCGACGGAGGCGGAAACACCATATATTTT
CDR3 protein: CASSYFLDGGGNTIYF
D gene: NA
V gene: TRBV6-2/TRBV6-3
J gene: TRBJ1-3
clone size: NA

CDR3 DNA: TGTGCCAGCAGTTTATTTCTCTACTCCTACGAGCAGTACTTC
CDR3 protein: CASSLFLYSYEQYF
D gene: NA
V gene: TRBV27
J gene: TRBJ2-7
clone size: NA

CDR3 DNA: TGTGCCAGCAGTTCGGGGATGGGGAATGGCTACACCTTC
CDR3 protein: CASSSGMGNGYTF
D gene: NA
V gene: TRBV12-3/TRBV12-4
J gene: TRBJ1-2
clone size: NA

CDR3 DNA: TGTGCCAGCTCACCAAGTGGTACTAGCGGGATCTCCTACAATGAGCAGTTCTTC
CDR3 protein: CASSPSGTSGISYNEQFF
D gene: TRBD2
V gene: TRBV18
J gene: TRBJ2-1
clone size: NA

CDR3 DNA: TGTGCCAGCGGAGCGGGAGGGCCCTACAATGAGCAGTTCTTC
CDR3 protein: CASGAGGPYNEQFF
D gene: TRBD2
V gene: TRBV28
J gene: TRBJ2-1
clone size: NA

CDR3 DNA: TGTGCCAGCAGTTTCCAGGGACAGGGGGCTTTTGAGACCCAGTACTTC
CDR3 protein: CASSFQGQGAFETQYF
D gene: TRBD1
V gene: TRBV27
J gene: TRBJ2-5
clone size: NA

CDR3 DNA: TGTGCCAGTAGTATAGCAGGCAAGGGGAATCAGCCCCAGCATTTT
CDR3 protein: CASSIAGKGNQPQHF
D gene: NA
V gene: TRBV19
J gene: TRBJ1-5
clone size: NA

CDR3 DNA: TGTGCCAGCAGCTTAGGATTTACCTGGACAGGGGGTATATTAAGTGGGGCTTTCTTT
CDR3 protein: CASSLGFTWTGGILSGAFF
D gene: TRBD1
V gene: TRBV7-9
J gene: TRBJ1-1
clone size: NA

CDR3 DNA: TGTGCCAGCAGCCAAGAGAGGGGACAGGGGAGGTATGGCTACACCTTC
CDR3 protein: CASSQERGQGRYGYTF
D gene: TRBD1
V gene: TRBV4-2
J gene: TRBJ1-2
clone size: NA